This TCR beta chain was recovered during a study of blood T cell repertoires in COVID-19. Looking at the study overall: Collection of acute and convalescent COVID-19 samples took place in the United States, Italy and Spain.

Enrolled through a virtual design, the participants were between about 18 and 100 years of age and came from 24 US areas. Cohort assignment relied on participant-reported clinical history. Two consecutive negative NP/OP PCR tests, clearance, or resolved symptoms defined Cohort 3 recovery. Sequencing was performed with immunoSEQ multiplex PCR; in TCRdb, only in-frame clones are kept and a portion is missing. The sample yields 150,000 to 250,000 clones, about nine tenths seen once. This CDR3 has 16 amino acids. From germline, CDR1 is SGHDT and CDR2 YYEEEE. V dropped 0 bases and J dropped 3 bases, with 10 bases sitting between them.

The rearrangement links TRBV5-6 to TRBJ1-6; tentative D call: TRBD1 (5 bases). This clonotype was obtained from a woman in her 30s who had recovered from COVID-19. What was sequenced was PBMCs or T cells enriched from blood (not recorded which). In DNA form, the CDR3 reads TGTGCCAGCAGCTTGGGACAGACCAACTATAATTCACCCCTCCACTTT. Its protein is CASSLGQTNYNSPLHF.